These T cell receptor beta chains were read from a single sample in a study of blood T cell repertoires in COVID-19. TCRdb's table, derived via immunoSEQ multiplex PCR, lists solely in-frame clones and lacks some. The top ten hold approximately 10% of the sample, which has over 200,000 clones, roughly 89% seen once. Input material: PBMCs or T cells enriched from blood (not recorded which). The receptors shown here come from a man aged 18 to 29 with acute COVID-19. CDR3s include the opening cysteine and the closing phenylalanine or tryptophan. D genes are given only for firm matches. Size values are once, few and many counts, or a class for expanded clones, and some rows have none.

abundance,v_gene,d_gene,j_gene,CDR3aa,CDR3nt
NA,TRBV10-2,TRBD2,TRBJ2-3,CASRTSGTYTDTQYF,TGCGCCAGCAGGACTAGCGGGACGTACACAGATACGCAGTATTTT
NA,TRBV4-1,NA,TRBJ2-4,CASSQDRDTLKYF,TGCGCCAGCAGCCAAGATAGGGACACCTTGAAGTACTTC
NA,TRBV18,NA,TRBJ2-1,CASSPGASPNEQFF,TGTGCCAGCTCACCTGGGGCATCCCCCAATGAGCAGTTCTTC
NA,TRBV11-2,TRBD2,TRBJ2-7,CASRPASGRFYEQYF,TGTGCCAGCAGACCCGCTAGCGGGAGATTTTACGAGCAGTACTTC
NA,TRBV19,NA,TRBJ1-5,CASSMVQPFSNQPQHF,TGTGCCAGTAGTATGGTACAGCCCTTTAGCAATCAGCCCCAGCATTTT
NA,TRBV13,TRBD2,TRBJ2-3,CASSLSTSGRGTDTQYF,TGTGCCAGCAGCTTGTCCACTAGCGGGAGGGGCACAGATACGCAGTATTTT
NA,TRBV24-1,NA,TRBJ2-1,CATSDTSSSYNEQFF,TGTGCCACCAGTGATACTAGCAGCTCCTACAATGAGCAGTTCTTC
NA,TRBV5-6,TRBD1,TRBJ2-6,CASSLAGQGFSGANVLTF,TGTGCCAGCAGCTTGGCCGGACAGGGGTTCTCTGGGGCCAACGTCCTGACTTTC
NA,TRBV18,TRBD1,TRBJ1-6,CASSSTGANSPLHF,TGTGCCAGCTCATCCACAGGGGCTAATTCACCCCTCCACTTT
NA,TRBV4-1,TRBD2,TRBJ2-3,CASSQVTMVAGGLSDTQYF,TGCGCCAGCAGCCAAGTTACAATGGTAGCGGGAGGGCTTTCAGATACGCAGTATTTT
NA,TRBV19,NA,TRBJ2-3,CASSQGGPDTQYF,TGTGCCAGTAGTCAAGGCGGGCCAGATACGCAGTATTTT
NA,TRBV11-2,TRBD1,TRBJ1-5,CASSRDRNQPQHF,TGTGCCAGCAGCCGGGACAGGAATCAGCCCCAGCATTTT
NA,TRBV28,NA,TRBJ1-5,CASSFGQRPNQPQHF,TGTGCCAGCAGTTTTGGACAGCGTCCCAATCAGCCCCAGCATTTT
NA,TRBV7-9,NA,TRBJ2-3,CASSLGRRERFADTQYF,TGTGCCAGCAGCTTAGGGAGGCGCGAGCGTTTTGCAGATACGCAGTATTTT
once,TRBV7-8,NA,TRBJ1-1,CASSLVYGNTEAFF,TGTGCCAGCAGCTTAGTATACGGGAACACTGAAGCTTTCTTT
NA,TRBV7-3,NA,TRBJ2-3,CASSPGHSTDTQYF,TGTGCCAGCAGCCCGGGACATTCCACAGATACGCAGTATTTT
NA,TRBV7-9,NA,TRBJ1-4,CASSLAGAANEKLFF,TGTGCCAGCAGCCTTGCAGGGGCAGCTAATGAAAAACTGTTTTTT
few,TRBV5-5,NA,TRBJ1-1,CASGWNTEAFF,TGTGCTTCGGGGTGGAACACTGAAGCTTTCTTT
NA,TRBV7-8,NA,TRBJ2-7,CASSFAGNEQYF,TGTGCCAGCAGCTTTGCCGGGAACGAGCAGTACTTC
once,TRBV28,NA,TRBJ1-5,CASSLGAGGIGQPQHF,TGTGCCAGCAGTTTAGGCGCGGGGGGCATAGGACAGCCCCAGCATTTT
NA,TRBV2,NA,TRBJ2-5,CASSESGSEEVFAETQYF,TGTGCCAGCAGTGAATCGGGTAGCGAGGAGGTGTTTGCAGAGACCCAGTACTTC
NA,TRBV18,TRBD1,TRBJ2-3,CASSPGQERTQYF,TGTGCCAGCTCACCAGGACAGGAAAGGACGCAGTATTTT
NA,TRBV6-5,NA,TRBJ2-2,CASSYSGDGGGELFF,TGTGCCAGCAGTTACTCGGGAGACGGTGGCGGGGAGCTGTTTTTT
NA,TRBV28,TRBD1,TRBJ1-5,CASSAGGSGQPQHF,TGTGCCAGCAGTGCAGGGGGATCGGGGCAGCCCCAGCATTTT
NA,TRBV5-5,TRBD1,TRBJ2-2,CASSRTGGGTGELFF,TGTGCCAGCAGCCGGACAGGGGGTGGCACCGGGGAGCTGTTTTTT
NA,TRBV11-3,TRBD1,TRBJ2-2,CASSLDQVGTGNTGELFF,TGTGCCAGCAGCTTAGATCAGGTCGGGACAGGGAACACCGGGGAGCTGTTTTTT
once,TRBV9,NA,TRBJ2-2,CASSEGDRNPGELFF,TGTGCCAGCAGCGAGGGAGACAGGAATCCCGGGGAGCTGTTTTTT
NA,TRBV19,NA,TRBJ1-5,CASSRPGGWGNQPQHF,TGTGCCAGTAGCCGCCCGGGAGGGTGGGGCAATCAGCCCCAGCATTTT
NA,TRBV10-1,TRBD1,TRBJ2-3,CASSGDRITDTQYF,TGCGCCAGCAGTGGGGACAGGATTACAGATACGCAGTATTTT
NA,TRBV2,TRBD2,TRBJ2-5,CALIRGGLDRETQYF,TGTGCCCTCATCCGGGGGGGATTGGATCGGGAGACCCAGTACTTC